Below, 11 T cell receptor beta chains from the same sample are listed, as sequenced in a study of cytomegalovirus exposure and HLA in healthy donors. It was with 60 Vbeta and 13 Jbeta primers that the PCR ran. Profiled with immunoSEQ multiplex PCR; TCRdb holds only in-frame clones, not every one. The table lists approximately 140,000 clones, around 72% of them singletons. The sequenced material came from PBMCs. These receptors came from a young woman in good health and CMV-seronegative.

The chain couples TRBV19 to TRBJ2-7; TRBD2 matches 7 bases. The trim removed 5 bases at V and 2 bases at J, leaving 12 bases unmatched. The CDR3 runs to 16 residues. Germline V gene lookup returns CDR1 LNHDA and CDR2 SQIVND (reference sequence). The CDR3 nucleotides are TGTGCCAGTAGTCTTATGGGGACTACCCATACCTACGAGCAGTACTTC. As protein: CASSLMGTTHTYEQYF.

The chain joins TRBV10-3 to TRBJ2-1; 11 nucleotides agree with TRBD2. From germline, CDR1 is ENHRY and CDR2 SYGVKD. This CDR3 is built from 13 residues. Unmatched junction bases numbered 4, after V lost 7 bases and J lost 8 bases. The CDR3 reads CAITGLAGHEQFF. CDR3 coding DNA: TGTGCCATCACCGGACTAGCGGGCCATGAGCAGTTCTTC.

The chain is built from TRBV18 and TRBJ1-1, with D perhaps TRBD1 (6 bases). The germline CDR1 and CDR2 sequences are KGHSH and LQKENI. The CDR3 is 15 amino acids. Trimming stripped 1 base from V and 1 base from J, with 10 bases between. This CDR3 reads CASSPQTGPNTEAFF. The CDR3 DNA sequence: TGTGCCAGCTCACCACAAACAGGGCCGAACACTGAAGCTTTCTTT.

The CDR3 protein is CASNIPQETQYF. For the CDR3, the DNA is TGTGCCAGCAATATCCCGCAAGAGACCCAGTACTTC. J is TRBJ2-5 and V is TRBV6-5; no clear D gene. Germline CDR1 reads MNHEY; CDR2 reads SVGAGI. This CDR3 has 12 amino acids. Deletions cut 7 bases from V and 2 bases from J, with 8 bases between.

V usage is TRBV5-6 and J usage is TRBJ1-5; TRBD1 might be the D (5 bases). Looked up from germline, CDR1 is SGHDT and CDR2 is YYEEEE. The CDR3 consists of 17 residues. V lost 4 bases and J 4 bases, leaving 21 bases between the germline ends. This chain's CDR3 is CASSQMQTGERNQPQHF. The CDR3 DNA reads as TGTGCCAGCAGCCAGATGCAAACGGGGGAGAGGAATCAGCCCCAGCATTTT.

The rearrangement uses TRBV11-2 and TRBJ1-3; TRBD1 might be the D (5 bases). Germline CDR1 reads SGHAT; CDR2 reads FQNNGV. The V gene lost 3 bases and the J gene lost 9 bases, with 9 bases spanning the gap. The CDR3 length is 12 residues. CDR3 amino acids: CASSFQGGTIYF. CDR3 coding DNA: TGTGCCAGCAGCTTTCAGGGTGGCACCATATATTTT.

The J gene is TRBJ2-7, the V gene TRBV29-1; 12 nucleotides line up with TRBD2. In germline, CDR1 is SQVTM, CDR2 ANQGSEA. This CDR3 comprises 15 residues. V trimming: 5 bases; J trimming: 7 bases; junction bases outside the gene matches: 12. CDR3 protein: CSVKKRLAGAWEQYF. The CDR3 DNA sequence: TGCAGCGTTAAAAAAAGACTAGCGGGAGCGTGGGAGCAGTACTTC.

V usage is TRBV10-3 and J usage is TRBJ1-2, with a weak D call TRBD1 (5 bases). V was trimmed by 4 bases and J by 4 bases, leaving 25 bases between them. From germline, CDR1 is ENHRY and CDR2 SYGVKD. The CDR3 is made up of 18 amino acids. CDR3 DNA: TGTGCCATCAGTGCGCCCCTGGGGAGGGGAGTGGATATCTATGGCTACACCTTC. As protein: CAISAPLGRGVDIYGYTF.

The rearrangement links TRBV4-1 to TRBJ2-7; no clear D gene. The CDR3 consists of 14 residues. Trimming left V 4 bases short and J 3 bases short, with 13 bases between. The germline V gene encodes CDR1 MGHRA and CDR2 YSYEKL. CDR3 sequence reads: CASSLVDKHYEQYF. DNA for the CDR3: TGCGCCAGCAGCCTGGTAGACAAGCACTACGAGCAGTACTTC.

Many counts were recorded for this clone. The V and J genes are TRBV2 and TRBJ2-7, with D perhaps TRBD1 (6 bases). The CDR3 loop spans 16 amino acids. V lost 2 bases, J lost 5 bases, and 19 bases lay in between. From germline, CDR1 is SNHLY and CDR2 FYNNEI. This chain's CDR3 is CASSEFLVDSNNEQYF. CDR3 sequence (DNA): TGTGCCAGCAGTGAATTTTTGGTGGACAGCAACAACGAGCAGTACTTC.

The chain uses TRBV5-6 and TRBJ2-3; TRBD2 matches 11 bases. There are 16 residues in the CDR3. V dropped 4 bases and J dropped 5; count of bases not matched to a gene: 9. Germline CDR1 and CDR2: SGHDT and YYEEEE. CDR3 loop: CASSTPGLAGGDTQYF. CDR3 coding DNA: TGTGCCAGCAGCACCCCGGGGCTAGCGGGAGGAGATACGCAGTATTTT.